Here is one T cell receptor (beta chain) with its context. The sample holds a few counts of this clonotype. The specificity of this receptor is unknown. No qualities accompany the bases; no much larger clone lies one base away. Donors were a few dozen systemically healthy Caucasian individuals from Russia aged roughly 6 to 90 years. Each donor gave around 9.8 milliliters of peripheral blood, collected into EDTA-treated Vacutainer tubes. Ficoll-Paque density-gradient centrifugation was used to isolate PBMCs, with at least 7 million obtained per sample. Trizol reagent was used to extract total RNA from the PBMCs, yielding at least 5.5 micrograms per sample. The percentages of naive CD45RAhigh/CD27high T cells were determined by flow cytometry on a PBMC aliquot from every donor. Libraries were built with 5' RACE. The reads were generated on an Illumina HiSeq 2500. A second PCR of roughly 7 to 11 cycles was run with a J-beta primer mix and a sample-barcoded 5' primer. A template-switch 5' adaptor carrying 12 random nucleotides introduced a unique molecular identifier onto each TCR beta cDNA molecule. Each sample yielded at least 3 million CDR3-containing paired-end reads. First-strand cDNA synthesis was performed from all RNA using the Mint cDNA synthesis kit, with priming by a TRBC-specific oligonucleotide. All cDNA was treated with uracil-DNA glycosylase and then went through a first 18-cycle PCR with the universal primers M1SS and BC2_uni_R. The original pipeline was this. Each sample was normalized by randomly selecting 1 million high-quality reads, each carrying a distinct molecular identifier. Reads sharing molecular identifiers were discarded rather than binned into consensus sequences. MiTCR, set to a Q25 quality threshold and the strictest error-elimination algorithm, was used for CDR3 identification, clonotype clustering and error correction. A nonparametric unseen species model with Euler transformation was used to estimate lower-bound total TCR beta diversity. TCRdb redid the processing of the public reads, applying fastp at Q25 and MiXCR, and retained in-frame beta chains. CDR3 protein sequences are deduplicated, and each keeps its most common genes and DNA. The V and J calls, along with clone size, are taken from TCRdb and not from the paper's own processing. Across this sample there are some 700,000 distinct CDR3 sequences, with approximately 39% seen only once. Roughly 20% of the sample belongs to the ten largest clones.

The data stem from a study of blood T cells in healthy people across ages (dated by TCRdb to about 2015). Turning to the overall study: Template switching captured roughly one uniquely barcoded TCR beta cDNA molecule per two T cells in model experiments. Age-related changes in TCR beta repertoire diversity were measured in the study by deep sequencing normalized with unique cDNA molecular identifiers. Four age groups were formed from the donors: young (average roughly 16 years), middle-aged (approximately 39), aged (around 68) and long-lived (approximately 80). Donors of different ages were randomly distributed across sequencing lanes to avoid experimental bias. Using the same blood draw, the study looked at two additional independent replicas of 1 million unique cDNA reads for two donors, one aged 18 to 30 and the other aged 80 or older. Findings and caveats that apply to the study as a whole: Observed TCR beta diversity correlated strongly with the percentage of naive T cells measured by flow cytometry. Bulk unsorted PBMC profiling prevented conclusive comparison of naive and antigen-experienced compartments. Estimates of total diversity from one million sequenced T cells were regarded as lower bounds and underestimates. Donor CMV infection status was unknown, potentially confounding age-related changes in expanded clonotypes. Observed TCR beta diversity per million T cells fell roughly linearly with age, and a significant reduction was already apparent by age roughly 41. Compared with the aged group, more naive CD4+ T cells, fewer expanded clones and increased TCR diversity were shown by the long-lived group, suggesting age selection.

Reading the germline V gene (reference sequence) gives CDR1 DFQATT and CDR2 SNEGSKA. Measured from the cysteine to the phenylalanine, the CDR3 is 17 residues long. Here the CDR3 DNA is all that survives: 51 bases in frame from base 1. From V the trimming removes 3 bases and from J it removes 2 bases, while the gene matches leave 8 bases of the junction unaccounted for. This sequence originates from a woman aged 55-75 years in good health. Here the chain combines TRBV20-1 and TRBJ2-1, and 12 junctional nucleotides match TRBD2. The specimen sequenced was blood. The DNA reads TGCAGTGCTAGTTCCCTAGCGGGAGGGAGGGCCTACAATGAGCAGTTCTTC. This translates into CSASSLAGGRAYNEQFF.